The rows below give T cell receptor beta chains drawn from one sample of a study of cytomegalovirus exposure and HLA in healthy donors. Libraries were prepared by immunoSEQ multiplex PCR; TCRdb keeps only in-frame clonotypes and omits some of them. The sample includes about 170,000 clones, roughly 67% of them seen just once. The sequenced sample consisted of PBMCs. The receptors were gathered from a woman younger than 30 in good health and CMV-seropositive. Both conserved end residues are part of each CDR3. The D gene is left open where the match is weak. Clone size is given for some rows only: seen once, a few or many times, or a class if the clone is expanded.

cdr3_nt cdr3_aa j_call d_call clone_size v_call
TGTGCCAGCAGCTCCGACAGGGATCGAGATCAGCCCCAGCATTTT CASSSDRDRDQPQHF TRBJ1-5 TRBD1 . TRBV7-9
TGTGCCAGCAGTCCGGGGGGTAGCGGGGACTACGAGCAGTACTTC CASSPGGSGDYEQYF TRBJ2-7 TRBD2 . TRBV6-5
TGTGCCAGCAGCGTAGGAGTGGGACAGGTCGGGGAGCCCCAGCATTTT CASSVGVGQVGEPQHF TRBJ1-5 TRBD1 . TRBV9
TGTGCCAGTAGTACGACAGGGGACAATCAGCCCCAGCATTTT CASSTTGDNQPQHF TRBJ1-5 TRBD1 . TRBV19
TGTGCCAGCTCACCACGAGAGGGCGACAGGGGGGATTCACCCCTCCACTTT CASSPREGDRGDSPLHF TRBJ1-6 TRBD1 . TRBV18
TGTGCCAGCTTAGCGGGGGGGTTGGAGACCCAGTACTTC CASLAGGLETQYF TRBJ2-5 TRBD2 once TRBV2
TGTGCCAGCAGCTCGACTGGTACGCAGTATTTT CASSSTGTQYF TRBJ2-3 . . TRBV6-6
TGTGCCAGCAGCTTACAGGGGGCGAGTCAGCCCCAGCATTTT CASSLQGASQPQHF TRBJ1-5 TRBD1 . TRBV7-8
TGTGCCAGCAGTTCCCCGGGCCAAGAGACCCAGTACTTC CASSSPGQETQYF TRBJ2-5 . . TRBV6-5
TGTGCCAGCAGCCGGGGACCGACAGGGTTCAACTATGGCTACACCTTC CASSRGPTGFNYGYTF TRBJ1-2 TRBD1 . TRBV14
TGTGCCAGCAGCTTTGGGGCAGCTAATGAAAAACTGTTTTTT CASSFGAANEKLFF TRBJ1-4 . few TRBV7-2
TGTTCCAGCAGCTTAGATCTGGGACAGGGATACTATGGCTACACCTTC CSSSLDLGQGYYGYTF TRBJ1-2 TRBD1 . TRBV7-9
TGTGCCAGCAGCTTAGGGCCCCGGGGACTAGCGGGGTACAATGAGCAGTTCTTC CASSLGPRGLAGYNEQFF TRBJ2-1 TRBD2 . TRBV7-2
TGTGCCAGCAGCTTTGGACAGGGAGGTGAGCAGTTCTTC CASSFGQGGEQFF TRBJ2-1 TRBD1 . TRBV11-3
TGTGCCAGCAGCGAGTCGGGGGGACAGGGGAGAGAGACCCAGTACTTC CASSESGGQGRETQYF TRBJ2-5 TRBD1 . TRBV9
TGTGCCAGCAGCTCTAAGATTGGCCTCAGGGAAGGAAACACTGAAGCTTTCTTT CASSSKIGLREGNTEAFF TRBJ1-1 . few TRBV5-8
TGCGCCAGCAGCTTCGGGGGGGGCAGCTCCTACGAGCAGTACTTC CASSFGGGSSYEQYF TRBJ2-7 TRBD2 . TRBV5-1
TGTGCCAGCAGCTCCCTTTTGGGGGCAGGTGGCTACACCTTC CASSSLLGAGGYTF TRBJ1-2 . . TRBV27
TGTGCCAGCTCACCACCAGCCCCCATGAACACTGAAGCTTTCTTT CASSPPAPMNTEAFF TRBJ1-1 . . TRBV18
TGCGCCAGCAGCCAAGCGAGACTGTCCGGGGACATCTCCTACGAGCAGTACTTC CASSQARLSGDISYEQYF TRBJ2-7 . . TRBV4-3
TGTGCCAGCATTGCAGGGCCAGGCCAGCCCCAGCATTTT CASIAGPGQPQHF TRBJ1-5 . . TRBV27
TGTGCCAGCAGCCTACAGACAGGGAAAACCTACGAGCAGTACTTC CASSLQTGKTYEQYF TRBJ2-7 TRBD1 . TRBV5-8
TGCGCCAGCAGCCATCCGCGGAGGGCTAGCGGGGGGACTAGCACAGATACGCAGTATTTT CASSHPRRASGGTSTDTQYF TRBJ2-3 TRBD2 . TRBV4-1
TGCAGCGCAGAAGCGCAGGGTCGTGGCACAGATACGCAGTATTTT CSAEAQGRGTDTQYF TRBJ2-3 . . TRBV29-1
TGCAGCGTTGAAGGACTAGCGGGGGGCCCCCACGCAGATACGCAGTATTTT CSVEGLAGGPHADTQYF TRBJ2-3 TRBD2 . TRBV29-1
TGTGCCAGCAGCAACAACCCCCTACAGGGGACTGGAAACACCATATATTTT CASSNNPLQGTGNTIYF TRBJ1-3 TRBD1 . TRBV7-9
TGCGCCAGCAGCCAAGATCGGGGACAGATGCTACCAAATGAAAAACTGTTTTTT CASSQDRGQMLPNEKLFF TRBJ1-4 TRBD1 . TRBV4-1
TGTGCCAGTAGTATAAGGGCGGGAGACAGCGCTACCTACGAGCAGTACTTC CASSIRAGDSATYEQYF TRBJ2-7 TRBD2 . TRBV19
TGTGCCAGCAGTGAAGCTCGGGCAGGGGGGTATGGCTACACCTTC CASSEARAGGYGYTF TRBJ1-2 TRBD1 . TRBV2
TGCGCCAGCAGCCACGGGACTAGCGGTCTCACAGATACGCAGTATTTT CASSHGTSGLTDTQYF TRBJ2-3 TRBD2 . TRBV5-1
TGTGCCAGTAGTATAGGGCCCCTGGTTGGTGAGCAGTTCTTC CASSIGPLVGEQFF TRBJ2-1 . . TRBV19
TGTGCCAGCAGAGACAGTAGTAATTCACCCCTCCACTTT CASRDSSNSPLHF TRBJ1-6 . . TRBV14
TGTGCCAGCAGCTTAGAGCGATTCTACGAGCAGTACTTC CASSLERFYEQYF TRBJ2-7 . . TRBV7-2
TGTGCCAGCAGCTTAGAAGGGACAGGGGGCCACGAGCAGTACTTC CASSLEGTGGHEQYF TRBJ2-7 TRBD1 . TRBV11-2
TGTGCCAGCAGTCACAGCTACACTGAAGCTTTCTTT CASSHSYTEAFF TRBJ1-1 . . TRBV6-1
TGTGCCAGCAGTTACTCGAGGGGGTCACCTACCGGGGAGCTGTTTTTT CASSYSRGSPTGELFF TRBJ2-2 . . TRBV6-5